The 4 T cell receptor beta chains listed next were all sequenced from one sample in a study of cytomegalovirus exposure and HLA in healthy donors. The PCR contained 60 Vbeta and 13 Jbeta primers. Profiled with immunoSEQ multiplex PCR; TCRdb holds only in-frame clones, not every one. The sample records tens of thousands of clones, roughly three quarters being singletons. Sequencing was performed on PBMCs. The receptor set was obtained from a woman between 35 and 50 years old in good health and CMV-seronegative.

With respect to this clone: The junction departs from the called germline gene at one end, perhaps through a read error. The rearrangement links TRBV7-7 to TRBJ2-5, with TRBD1 matching over 7 bases. The better agreement between TRBJ2-7 and the DNA end casts doubt on the J call. Germline CDR1 is SSHAT and CDR2 is FNYEAQ (reference sequence). CDR3 size: 15 residues. The CDR3 region has the DNA TGTGCTAGCAGCTTAGGGGAAGGGGGCGCCTACGAGCAGTACTTC. Protein sequence: CASSLGEGGAYEQYF.

V gene TRBV6-6 combines with J gene TRBJ1-1, with D perhaps TRBD1 (5 bases). Trimming stripped 5 bases from V and 3 bases from J, with 19 bases between. The CDR3 length is 16 residues. The V gene's germline CDR1 is MNHNY and CDR2 SVGAGI (reference sequence). For the CDR3, the DNA is TGTGCCAGCAGTCCCCGGCGGGGGAGCGTTGACACTGAAGCTTTCTTT. Residues: CASSPRRGSVDTEAFF.

This clone was picked up a small number of times. At one end the junction does not follow the germline gene, possibly because of a read error. The chain carries TRBV30 and TRBJ1-5; 9 positions match TRBD1. Germline CDR1 is GTSNPN and CDR2 is SVGIG (reference sequence). CDR3 length equals 15 residues. CDR3 amino acids: CAWTRGGTGNQPQNF. CDR3 in DNA: TGTGCCTGGACCAGAGGGGGGACAGGGAATCAGCCCCAGAATTTT.

Turning to this clone: One junction end disagrees with the germline gene, perhaps due to a read error. The chain employs TRBV27 and TRBJ1-5; no firm D call. Germline V gene data show CDR1 as MNHEY and CDR2 as SMNVEV (reference sequence). The CDR3 contains 15 residues. CDR3 residues: CASSFGEDDNQPQNF. In nucleotides, the CDR3 is TGTGCCAGCAGTTTTGGGGAGGATGACAATCAGCCCCAGAATTTT.